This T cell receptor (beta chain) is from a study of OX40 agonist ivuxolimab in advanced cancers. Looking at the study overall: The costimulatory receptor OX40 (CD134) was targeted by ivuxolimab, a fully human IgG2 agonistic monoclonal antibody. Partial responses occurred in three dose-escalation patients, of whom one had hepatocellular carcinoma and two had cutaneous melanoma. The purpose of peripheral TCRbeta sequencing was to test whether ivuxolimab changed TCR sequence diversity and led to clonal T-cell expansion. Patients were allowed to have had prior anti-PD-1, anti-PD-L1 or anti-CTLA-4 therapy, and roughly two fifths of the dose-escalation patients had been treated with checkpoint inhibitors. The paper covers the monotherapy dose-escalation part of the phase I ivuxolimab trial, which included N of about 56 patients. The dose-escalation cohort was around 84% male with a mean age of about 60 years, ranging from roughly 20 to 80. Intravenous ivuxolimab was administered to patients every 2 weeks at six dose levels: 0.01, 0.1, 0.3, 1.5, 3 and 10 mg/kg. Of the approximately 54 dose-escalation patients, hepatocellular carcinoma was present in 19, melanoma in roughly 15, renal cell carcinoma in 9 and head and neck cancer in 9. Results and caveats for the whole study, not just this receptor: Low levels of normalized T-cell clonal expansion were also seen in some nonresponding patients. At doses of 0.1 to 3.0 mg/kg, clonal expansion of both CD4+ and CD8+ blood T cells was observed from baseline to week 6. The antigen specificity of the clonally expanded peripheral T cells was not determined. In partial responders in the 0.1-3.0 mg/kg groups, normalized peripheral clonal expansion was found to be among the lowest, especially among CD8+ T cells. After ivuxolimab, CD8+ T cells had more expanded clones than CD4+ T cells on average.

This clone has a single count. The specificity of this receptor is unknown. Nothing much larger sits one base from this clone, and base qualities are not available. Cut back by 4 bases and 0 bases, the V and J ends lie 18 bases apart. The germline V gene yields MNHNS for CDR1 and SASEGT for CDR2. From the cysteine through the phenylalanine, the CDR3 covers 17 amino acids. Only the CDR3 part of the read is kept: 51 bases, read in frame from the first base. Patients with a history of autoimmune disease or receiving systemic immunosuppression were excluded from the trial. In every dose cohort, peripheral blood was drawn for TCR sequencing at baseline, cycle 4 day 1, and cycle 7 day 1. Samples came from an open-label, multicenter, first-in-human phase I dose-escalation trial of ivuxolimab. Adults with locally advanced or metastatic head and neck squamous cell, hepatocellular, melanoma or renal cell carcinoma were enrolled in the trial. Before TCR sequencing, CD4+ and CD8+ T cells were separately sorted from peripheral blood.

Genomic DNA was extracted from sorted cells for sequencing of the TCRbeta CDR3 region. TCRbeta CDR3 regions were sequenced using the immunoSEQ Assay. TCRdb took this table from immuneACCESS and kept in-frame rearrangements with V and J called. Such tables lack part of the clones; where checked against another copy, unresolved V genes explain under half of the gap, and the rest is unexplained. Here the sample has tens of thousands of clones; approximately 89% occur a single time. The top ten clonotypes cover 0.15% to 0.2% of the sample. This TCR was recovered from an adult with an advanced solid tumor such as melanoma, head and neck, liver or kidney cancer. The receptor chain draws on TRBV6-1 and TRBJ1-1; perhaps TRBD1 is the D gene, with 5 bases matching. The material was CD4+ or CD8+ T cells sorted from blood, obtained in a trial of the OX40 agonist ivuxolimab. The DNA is TGTGCCAGCAGTGCGTATACCACGGGACGTATGAACACTGAAGCTTTCTTT. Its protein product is CASSAYTTGRMNTEAFF.